The clone carrying this TCR beta chain was observed a handful of times. The antigen is unknown. Original processing methods: The distant-metastasis classifier for papillary thyroid cancer was built from CDR3 differences across clinicopathological groups. TCRdb re-called the PCR reads via MiXCR. For this entry, the V and J calls and clone size follow TCRdb and not the study's own pipeline. The sample records about 20,000 clones, about a third being singletons. The sample belongs to a study of metastatic and nonmetastatic thyroid tumors. Overall study context: Peripheral blood and tumor or nodule samples from malignant and benign thyroid patients were compared.

Study results and limitations: Patients with malignant thyroid tumors reportedly had significantly higher TCR beta diversity than those with benign nodules, in blood and tumor.

Nobody among the patients had been given any treatment before thyroid surgery. The specimen was tumor tissue. The source is a female donor with papillary thyroid cancer or a benign thyroid nodule (not recorded which). Some clones in this sample may be carry-over from other donors' samples.

The CDR3 DNA reads TGTGCCAGCAGCAGGGGGTACAGGACCTACGAGCAGTACTTC. Translating it yields CASSRGYRTYEQYF. This rearrangement joins TRBV6-2 or TRBV6-3 to TRBJ2-7; TRBD1 matches at 7 bases. The CDR3 sequence is 14 residues long. CDR1 is MNHEY, CDR2 SVGEGT, per germline. The V segment lost 6 bases and the J segment 2 bases; nucleotides outside the gene matches: 7.